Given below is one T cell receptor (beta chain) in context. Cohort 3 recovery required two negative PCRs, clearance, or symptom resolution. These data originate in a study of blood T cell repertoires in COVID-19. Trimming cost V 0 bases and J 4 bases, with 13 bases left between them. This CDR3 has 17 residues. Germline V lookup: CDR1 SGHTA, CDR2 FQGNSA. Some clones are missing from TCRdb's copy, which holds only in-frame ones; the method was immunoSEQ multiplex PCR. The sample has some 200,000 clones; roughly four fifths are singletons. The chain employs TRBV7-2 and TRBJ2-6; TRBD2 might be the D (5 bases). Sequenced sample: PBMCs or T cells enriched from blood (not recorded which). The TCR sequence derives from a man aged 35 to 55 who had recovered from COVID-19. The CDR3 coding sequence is TGTGCCAGCAGCTTAGCGGGGTCCGGGAACGGGGCCAACGTCCTGACTTTC. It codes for CASSLAGSGNGANVLTF.